The 28 T cell receptor beta chains in this list originate from one sample, sequenced in a study of shared clonotypes between healthy human individuals (dated by TCRdb to the early 2020s). The library was made by the immunoSEQ multiplex PCR assay. TCRdb retrieved this table from immuneACCESS and kept in-frame rearrangements only. Not all clones are present; in checked studies, unresolved V genes account for under half, and no reason is known for the remainder. Within this sample are about 1 million clones, with around four fifths of them counted one time only. The top ten hold 1.2% to 1.5% of the sample. Source material: memory CD4+ T cells sorted from blood. What this sample's cell subset or site label stands for: CD45RA-negative fraction. The receptors here all came from a man between 18 and 29 years old in good health.

The V call is TRBV6-5, the J call TRBJ2-1; 9 bases align to TRBD1. The CDR3 consists of 15 residues. Germline CDR1 MNHEY, CDR2 SVGAGI. The J segment lost 3 bases and the V segment lost 7 bases, leaving 7 bases of the junction unmatched. The CDR3 protein is CASKQTGGGYNEQFF. For the CDR3, the DNA is TGTGCCAGCAAACAGACAGGGGGGGGCTACAATGAGCAGTTCTTC.

This clone was recorded only once. The rearrangement uses TRBV27 and TRBJ1-5, with D tentatively TRBD1 (5 bases). The CDR3 is 16 residues long. Trimming cost V 0 bases and J 2 bases, with 11 bases left between them. CDR1 is MNHEY and CDR2 is SMNVEV in the germline V gene (reference sequence). The chain's CDR3 is CASSLSGRGGNQPQHF. CDR3 DNA: TGTGCCAGCAGTTTATCTGGGAGGGGCGGCAATCAGCCCCAGCATTTT.

This chain joins TRBV7-2 and TRBJ2-2; 9 bases fit TRBD1. J lost 8 bases, V lost 3 bases, and 7 bases had no gene match. Germline CDR1 SGHTA, CDR2 FQGNSA. The CDR3 runs 15 residues. This CDR3 is CASSFLRDRVGELFF. The CDR3, as DNA: TGTGCCAGCAGCTTTCTCCGGGACAGGGTAGGGGAGCTGTTTTTT.

V usage is TRBV12-5 and J usage is TRBJ2-7, with TRBD2 identical over 7 bases. The V gene's germline CDR1 is LGHNT and CDR2 FRNRAP. J was trimmed by 7 bases and V by 0 bases; bases with no gene match: 12. This CDR3 contains 16 residues. CDR3 sequence (DNA): TGTGCTAGTGGTTTGGTACTCGCCGCGGGAGTGGGAGAGCAGTACTTC. Amino acid sequence: CASGLVLAAGVGEQYF.

This chain connects TRBV25-1 to TRBJ1-2; tentative D call: TRBD1 (6 bases). The CDR3 totals 16 residues. CDR1 and CDR2 (germline): MGHDK, SYGVNS. V lost 3 bases to trimming and J lost 8 bases, with 22 bases between them. This chain's CDR3 is CASSDLSRDTTAGYTF. CDR3 coding DNA: TGTGCCAGCAGTGACCTGTCCCGGGACACCACCGCGGGCTACACCTTC.

This rearrangement joins TRBV27 to TRBJ2-7; D may be TRBD1 (6 bases). V was cut by 9 bases and J by 7 bases, with 19 bases left in between. The CDR3 loop spans 13 amino acids. Germline loops: CDR1 MNHEY, CDR2 SMNVEV (reference sequence). The CDR3 nucleotides read TGTGCCAGTAGAAGGACAGCCTCAGGGGAGCAGTACTTC. It yields the protein CASRRTASGEQYF.

J is TRBJ1-6 and V is TRBV10-3; TRBD1 might be the D (5 bases). The CDR3 runs to 15 residues. Looked up from germline, CDR1 is ENHRY and CDR2 is SYGVKD. Trimming left V 5 bases short and J 9 bases short, with 17 bases between. The CDR3 DNA reads TGTGCCATCAGTCAGGCGGGGGGAAGCAGTTCACCCCTCCACTTT. Translated: CAISQAGGSSSPLHF.

The chain couples TRBV30 to TRBJ2-2; D unclear. In germline, CDR1 is GTSNPN, CDR2 SVGIG (reference sequence). Trimming pared 2 bases from V and 6 bases from J, leaving 16 bases between. This CDR3 is 15 amino acids long. The CDR3 reads CAWSPKAWPSGELFF. The CDR3 DNA is TGTGCCTGGAGTCCAAAGGCTTGGCCCTCCGGGGAGCTGTTTTTT.

The V and J genes are TRBV9 and TRBJ1-4; the D is unclear. The V end was cut by 0 bases, the J end by 8 bases, with 14 bases between. This CDR3 spans 15 amino acids. Per the germline V gene, CDR1 is SGDLS and CDR2 is YYNGEE. CDR3 protein: CASSVGSGLSEKLFF. As DNA, the CDR3 is TGTGCCAGCAGCGTAGGTTCCGGGTTAAGCGAAAAACTGTTTTTT.

This chain connects TRBV6-1 to TRBJ2-3, with TRBD1 identical over 7 bases. Germline V gene sequence: CDR1 MNHNS, CDR2 SASEGT. Losses at the gene ends were 4 bases for V and 1 base for J; bases not matched to a gene: 5. The CDR3 contains 15 residues. The CDR3 sequence: CASSAWQGGTDTQYF. The DNA for the CDR3 is TGTGCCAGCAGTGCGTGGCAGGGGGGCACAGATACGCAGTATTTT.

The chain carries TRBV5-6 and TRBJ2-5; D gene ambiguous. Between the trimmed V and J ends, which lost 1 base and 3 bases, there was a span of 10 bases. The CDR3 sequence is 14 residues long. Germline V gene sequence: CDR1 SGHDT, CDR2 YYEEEE. CDR3 in DNA: TGTGCCAGCAGCTTGTTGAATCAAGAAGAGACCCAGTACTTC. Amino acids: CASSLLNQEETQYF.

In its sample, this clone was seen a few times. The rearrangement links TRBV15 to TRBJ1-2; 8 nucleotides line up with TRBD1. After removal of 6 bases from V and 7 bases from J, the junction contained 13 bases not matched to a gene. CDR3 length: 15 amino acids. CDR1 and CDR2 from the germline V gene are LNHNV and YYDKDF (reference sequence). CDR3 in DNA: TGTGCCACCAGACAAACAGGGGGAGGAGAAAGTGGCTACACCTTC. Its protein product is CATRQTGGGESGYTF.

J is TRBJ2-5 and V is TRBV5-1, with D perhaps matching TRBD1 or TRBD2 (5 bases each). Germline V gene sequence: CDR1 SGHRS, CDR2 YFSETQ. The V end was cut by 3 bases, the J end by 1 base, with 10 bases between. CDR3 length equals 14 residues. The CDR3, as DNA: TGCGCCAGCAGCTCCCGGGACGGCCAAGAGACCCAGTACTTC. Protein: CASSSRDGQETQYF.

The J gene is TRBJ2-3, the V gene TRBV7-3; TRBD2 is a possible D gene (7 bases). The germline V and J ends were trimmed by 1 base and 0 bases, with 8 bases remaining between them. Germline CDR1 SGHTA, CDR2 FQGTGA. The CDR3 spans 15 residues. This chain's CDR3 is CASSLRGGSTDTQYF. CDR3 DNA: TGTGCCAGCAGCTTAAGGGGGGGCAGCACAGATACGCAGTATTTT. Full variable domain (outside the CDR3, taken from reference TRBV7-3 and TRBJ2-3): GAGVSQTPSNKVTEKGKYVELRCDPISGHTALYWYRQSLGQGPEFLIYFQGTGAADDSGLPNDRFFAVRPEGSVSTLKIQRTERGDSAVYLCASSLRGGSTDTQYFGPGTRLTVL.

The chain recombines TRBV9 with TRBJ2-1; D is undetermined. V was trimmed by 1 base and J by 5 bases, leaving 7 bases between them. CDR1 is SGDLS and CDR2 is YYNGEE in the germline V gene. The CDR3 is 13 amino acids. DNA for the CDR3: TGTGCCAGCAGCGTAAGTCTGAACAATGAGCAGTTCTTC. Its protein is CASSVSLNNEQFF.

V usage is TRBV5-1 and J usage is TRBJ1-2; TRBD1 matches at 9 bases. The germline CDR1 and CDR2 sequences are SGHRS and YFSETQ. The ends lost 3 bases at V and 5 bases at J; junction bases unmatched: 5. The CDR3 loop spans 14 amino acids. The CDR3 DNA is TGCGCCAGCAGCTGGCCGGGACAGGGATATGGCTACACCTTC. It specifies CASSWPGQGYGYTF. The variable domain in full, with the rest retrieved from reference TRBV5-1 and TRBJ1-2, is KAGVTQTPRYLIKTRGQQVTLSCSPISGHRSVSWYQQTPGQGLQFLFEYFSETQRNKGNFPGRFSGRQFSNSRSEMNVSTLELGDSALYLCASSWPGQGYGYTFGSGTRLTVV.

This rearrangement joins TRBV28 to TRBJ1-2; perhaps TRBD1 as D (6 bases). Germline assignment: CDR1 MDHEN and CDR2 SYDVKM. This CDR3 comprises 14 residues. Trimming pared 7 bases from V and 8 bases from J, leaving 20 bases between. This chain's CDR3 is CASTPSPGGRGYTF. DNA of the CDR3: TGTGCCAGCACCCCCTCCCCCGGGGGCCGGGGCTACACCTTC.

V is TRBV15 and J is TRBJ1-1; D is uncertain. The germline CDR1 and CDR2 sequences are LNHNV and YYDKDF (reference sequence). V gave up 1 base and J gave up 1 base, with 16 bases separating them. The CDR3 runs 17 residues. CDR3 in amino acids: CATSRVSPVASNTEAFF. In DNA, the CDR3 is TGTGCCACCAGCAGAGTAAGCCCAGTTGCCTCGAACACTGAAGCTTTCTTT.

V usage is TRBV19 and J usage is TRBJ1-5, with TRBD1 as a possible D gene (5 bases). CDR1 is LNHDA and CDR2 is SQIVND in the germline V gene (reference sequence). V dropped 6 bases and J dropped 8 bases, with 14 bases sitting between them. The CDR3 totals 13 residues. CDR3 nucleotides: TGTGCCAGTAGCCGACAGCCCAAGGAGCCCCAGCATTTT. Translation gives CASSRQPKEPQHF.

Remarks on this clone: Other nucleotide sequences in the sample specify the same CDR3. The chain is built from TRBV5-1 and TRBJ2-3; 7 bases match TRBD2. The length of the CDR3 is 14 residues. In germline, CDR1 is SGHRS, CDR2 YFSETQ. The junction had 2 bases not matched to a gene; V was cut back by 4 bases and J by 0 bases. The CDR3 region is CASSPSGSTDTQYF. The DNA of the CDR3 is TGCGCCAGCAGCCCTAGCGGTAGCACAGATACGCAGTATTTT.

The chain links TRBV30 to TRBJ1-6, with 10 positions matching TRBD1. Germline loops: CDR1 GTSNPN, CDR2 SVGIG (reference sequence). Trimming took 4 bases from V and 10 from J; bases not matched to a gene: 4. CDR3 length: 13 residues. DNA for the CDR3: TGTGCCTGGAAAGGACAGGGGGTCTCACCCCTCCACTTT. It is translated as CAWKGQGVSPLHF.

The chain combines TRBV30 with TRBJ1-6; TRBD1 matches 7 bases. J gave up 4 bases and V 3 bases, and 0 bases lay outside the gene matches. The CDR3 has 13 amino acids. The V gene's germline CDR1 is GTSNPN and CDR2 SVGIG (reference sequence). The CDR3 loop reads CAWRTGYNSPLHF. CDR3 coding DNA: TGTGCCTGGAGGACAGGGTATAATTCACCCCTCCACTTT.

This chain uses TRBV11-3 with TRBJ2-4; D gene unclear. This CDR3 region has 15 residues. Trimming took 1 base from V and 3 from J, leaving 10 bases between them. The germline V gene has CDR1 SGHNT and CDR2 YENEEA. Written as DNA, the CDR3 is TGTGCCAGCAGCTTAGTGGCAGTGGGCAAAAACATTCAGTACTTC. This encodes CASSLVAVGKNIQYF.

The chain employs TRBV5-4 and TRBJ1-3; 7 positions agree with TRBD1. Germline assignment: CDR1 SGHNT and CDR2 YYREEE (reference sequence). V shed 0 bases and J 7 bases; nucleotides not matched to a gene: 13. The CDR3 runs to 17 residues. The CDR3 DNA reads as TGTGCCAGCAGCTTGGGCCCCGCGGGGGACAGTCCGAACACCATATATTTT. Protein: CASSLGPAGDSPNTIYF.

The chain employs TRBV11-3 and TRBJ2-3, with D maybe TRBD1 (6 bases). Trimming left V 0 bases short and J 0 bases short, with 13 bases between. Germline V gene sequence: CDR1 SGHNT, CDR2 YENEEA. The CDR3 consists of 17 residues. The CDR3 region is CASSLDGTRRSTDTQYF. The CDR3 DNA sequence: TGTGCCAGCAGCTTAGACGGGACAAGACGTAGCACAGATACGCAGTATTTT. Full variable domain (outside the CDR3, taken from reference TRBV11-3 and TRBJ2-3): EAGVVQSPRYKIIEKKQPVAFWCNPISGHNTLYWYLQNLGQGPELLIRYENEEAVDDSQLPKDRFSAERLKGVDSTLKIQPAELGDSAVYLCASSLDGTRRSTDTQYFGPGTRLTVL.

The chain carries TRBV7-2 and TRBJ2-3; 8 positions match TRBD1. V was clipped by 4 bases and J by 3 bases; unmatched bases: 0. This CDR3 comprises 13 residues. Germline-derived CDR1 and CDR2 are SGHTA and FQGNSA. The CDR3 loop is CASSWDRTDTQYF. The CDR3 DNA reads TGTGCCAGCAGCTGGGACAGGACAGATACGCAGTATTTT.

This chain joins TRBV19 and TRBJ1-6; D perhaps matches TRBD1 (5 bases). The CDR3 loop spans 16 amino acids. V was shortened by 3 bases and J by 8 bases, with 17 bases between the two germline ends. CDR1 is LNHDA and CDR2 is SQIVND in the germline V gene (reference sequence). The CDR3 here is CASSISGTVGDSPLHF. The CDR3 DNA reads as TGTGCCAGTAGTATCTCCGGGACTGTAGGGGATTCACCCCTCCACTTT.

A note on this clone: Given a far larger clone just one base away, this is likely a sequencing read error. Different DNA sequences within this sample yield the same CDR3. The chain combines TRBV6-5 with TRBJ1-1; D is undetermined. The CDR3 extends over 10 amino acids. Germline CDR1 MNHEY, CDR2 SVGAGI. Trimming pared 11 bases from V and 1 base from J, leaving 5 bases between. CDR3 sequence reads: CAGRNTEAFF. As DNA, the CDR3 is TGTGCCGGGAGGAACACTGAAGCTTTCTTT.